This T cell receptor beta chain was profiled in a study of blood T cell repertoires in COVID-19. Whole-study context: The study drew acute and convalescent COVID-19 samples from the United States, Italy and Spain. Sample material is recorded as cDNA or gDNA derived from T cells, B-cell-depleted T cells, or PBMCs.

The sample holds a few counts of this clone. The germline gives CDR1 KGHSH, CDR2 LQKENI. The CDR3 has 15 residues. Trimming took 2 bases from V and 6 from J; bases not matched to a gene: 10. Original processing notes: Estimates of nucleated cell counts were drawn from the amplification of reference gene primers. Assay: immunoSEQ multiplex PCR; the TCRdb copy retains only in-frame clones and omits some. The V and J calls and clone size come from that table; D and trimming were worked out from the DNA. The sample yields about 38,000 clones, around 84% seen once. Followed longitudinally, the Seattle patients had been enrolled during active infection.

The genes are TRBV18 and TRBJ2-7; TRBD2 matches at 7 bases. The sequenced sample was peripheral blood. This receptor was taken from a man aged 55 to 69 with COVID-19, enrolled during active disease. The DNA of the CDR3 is TGTGCCAGCTCACCAGTCAGGACTAGAAGTGCCGAGCAGTACTTC. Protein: CASSPVRTRSAEQYF. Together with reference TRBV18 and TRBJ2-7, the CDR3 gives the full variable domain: NAGVMQNPRHLVRRRGQEARLRCSPMKGHSHVYWYRQLPEEGLKFMVYLQKENIIDESGMPKERFSAEFPKEGPSILRIQQVVRGDSAAYFCASSPVRTRSAEQYFGPGTRLTVT.